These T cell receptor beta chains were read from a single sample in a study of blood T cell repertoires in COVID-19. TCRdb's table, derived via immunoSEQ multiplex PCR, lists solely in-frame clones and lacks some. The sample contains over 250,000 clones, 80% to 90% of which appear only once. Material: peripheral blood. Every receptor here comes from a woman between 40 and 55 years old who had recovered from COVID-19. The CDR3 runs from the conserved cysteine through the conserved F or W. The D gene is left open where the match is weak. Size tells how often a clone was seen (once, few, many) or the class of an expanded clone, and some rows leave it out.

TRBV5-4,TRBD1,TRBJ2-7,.,TGTGCCAGCAGCTCCCGACAGGGGAGCTACGAGCAGTACTTC,CASSSRQGSYEQYF
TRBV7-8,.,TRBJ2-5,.,TGTGCCGTCTGGTCCGGGGAGATCCCCGAGACCCAGTACTTC,CAVWSGEIPETQYF
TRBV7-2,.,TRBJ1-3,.,TGTGCCAGCAGCCGCGCGCCTACCGGACGGGAAGGAAACACCATATATTTT,CASSRAPTGREGNTIYF
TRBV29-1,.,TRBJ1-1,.,TGCAGCCTTAGTCGCCGGGTCCGCACTGAAGCTTTCTTT,CSLSRRVRTEAFF
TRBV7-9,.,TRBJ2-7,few,TGTGCCAGCAGTTCTGACACCTTTTGGCCCTACGAGCAGTACTTC,CASSSDTFWPYEQYF
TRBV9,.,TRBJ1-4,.,TGTGCCAGCAGCGTAGAATTCAGGCGGGGTGAAAAACTGTTTTTT,CASSVEFRRGEKLFF
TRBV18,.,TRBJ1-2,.,TGTGCCAGCTCACCGGGGGGTAGTTCGAACTATGGCTACACCTTC,CASSPGGSSNYGYTF
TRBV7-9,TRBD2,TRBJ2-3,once,TGTGCCAGCAGCCCAAAGGTCCGAGGACTAGCGGTGACCACAGATACGCAGTATTTT,CASSPKVRGLAVTTDTQYF
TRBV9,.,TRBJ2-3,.,TGTGCCAGCAGCGTAGAGGGGTTAACGCAGTATTTT,CASSVEGLTQYF
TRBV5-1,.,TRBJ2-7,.,TGCGCCAGCAGCTTGTCGGGATTCTCCTACGAGCAGTACTTC,CASSLSGFSYEQYF
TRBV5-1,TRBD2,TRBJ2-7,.,TGCGCCAGCAGCTTAATAGCGGGGGGCTCCTACGAGCAGTACTTC,CASSLIAGGSYEQYF
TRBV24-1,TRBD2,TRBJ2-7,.,TGTGCCACGGGGGACGGACTAGGCGAGCAGTACTTC,CATGDGLGEQYF